The 9 T cell receptor beta chains in this list originate from one sample, sequenced in a study of OX40 agonist ivuxolimab in advanced cancers. Receptors were amplified or captured by the immunoSEQ multiplex PCR assay. TCRdb provides this immuneACCESS table in a form limited to in-frame rearrangements. Some clones are lacking; in checked studies, under half of them reflect an unresolved V gene, and why the rest are absent is not known. The sample table lists roughly 75,000 clones, over 70% of them with a count of one. Around 0.8% of the sample is held by the ten biggest clonotypes. Sequencing used CD4+ or CD8+ T cells sorted from blood, obtained in a trial of the OX40 agonist ivuxolimab. The receptors were gathered from an adult with an advanced solid tumor such as melanoma, head and neck, liver or kidney cancer.

The rearrangement links TRBV5-6 to TRBJ2-3; 8 positions match TRBD1. J lost 4 bases, V lost 0 bases, and 4 bases had no gene match. The CDR3 contains 15 residues. The germline CDR1 and CDR2 sequences are SGHDT and YYEEEE. CDR3 sequence reads: CASSLGQGFSDTQYF. CDR3 nucleotides: TGTGCCAGCAGCTTGGGACAGGGGTTTTCAGATACGCAGTATTTT.

The rearrangement links TRBV2 to TRBJ2-1; D is undetermined. CDR1 and CDR2 (germline): SNHLY, FYNNEI. V lost 5 bases and J 3 bases, leaving 2 bases between the germline ends. CDR3 length equals 11 residues. In DNA, the CDR3 is TGTGCCAGCAGTAACTACAATGAGCAGTTCTTC. Protein sequence: CASSNYNEQFF.

This CDR3 is CASSAGQGGNTIYF. The CDR3 nucleotides read TGTGCCAGCAGTGCCGGACAGGGGGGAAACACCATATATTTT. This chain joins TRBV6-6 and TRBJ1-3; 9 positions match TRBD1. The V gene's germline CDR1 is MNHNY and CDR2 SVGAGI (reference sequence). V lost 5 bases, J lost 4 bases, and 3 bases stayed unmatched. The length of the CDR3 is 14 residues.

In this sample, this clone turned up once. The V gene is TRBV5-1, the J gene TRBJ1-3, with 8 bases identical to TRBD1. Per germline, CDR1 SGHRS and CDR2 YFSETQ. This CDR3 contains 16 residues. After removal of 5 bases from V and 0 bases from J, the junction contained 7 bases not matched to a gene. This chain's CDR3 is CASSGTGQGSGNTIYF. CDR3 nucleotides: TGCGCCAGCAGTGGGACCGGACAGGGCTCTGGAAACACCATATATTTT.

The rearrangement links TRBV10-3 to TRBJ2-3, with 10 bases identical to TRBD1. The CDR3 runs to 13 residues. V was clipped by 6 bases and J by 5 bases; unmatched bases: 2. CDR1 and CDR2 from the germline V gene are ENHRY and SYGVKD. In DNA, the CDR3 is TGTGCCATCAGGACAGGGGGCATAGATACGCAGTATTTT. Its protein is CAIRTGGIDTQYF.

This chain links TRBV18 with TRBJ2-7; tentatively, D is TRBD1 (5 bases). This CDR3 is built from 15 residues. V was cut by 2 bases and J by 0 bases, with 11 bases left in between. Germline V CDR1 and CDR2: KGHSH, LQKENI. The CDR3 reads CASSPGQGSSYEQYF. Written as DNA, the CDR3 is TGTGCCAGCTCACCAGGGCAGGGCAGCTCCTACGAGCAGTACTTC.

The genes are TRBV5-1 and TRBJ1-2; 9 bases align to TRBD1. The length of the CDR3 is 13 residues. With 1 base clipped from V and 12 bases from J, the junction kept 7 bases outside the gene matches. Germline CDR1 is SGHRS and CDR2 is YFSETQ. CDR3 DNA: TGCGCCAGCAGCTTGATAAATGGACAGGGGAACACCTTC. This codes for CASSLINGQGNTF.

The rearrangement links TRBV18 to TRBJ2-3; 9 nucleotides match TRBD1. Germline V gives CDR1 KGHSH, CDR2 LQKENI. CDR3 length: 17 residues. V gave up 3 bases and J gave up 1 base; unmatched junction bases: 8. CDR3 sequence reads: CASSPLLQGAGTDTQYF. The CDR3 DNA reads TGTGCCAGCTCACCCTTACTACAGGGGGCCGGCACAGATACGCAGTATTTT.

In its sample, this clone was seen once. This rearrangement joins TRBV2 to TRBJ2-7, with 9 bases fitting TRBD2. Germline trimming cut 3 bases from V and 6 bases from J; bases unmatched to any gene: 9. CDR1 is SNHLY and CDR2 is FYNNEI in the germline V gene. The CDR3 length is 15 residues. CDR3 nucleotide sequence: TGTGCCAGCAGTGACCTAGGGACTAGCCTCAGCGAGCAGTACTTC. It translates to CASSDLGTSLSEQYF. Full variable domain (outside the CDR3, taken from reference TRBV2 and TRBJ2-7): EPEVTQTPSHQVTQMGQEVILRCVPISNHLYFYWYRQILGQKVEFLVSFYNNEISEKSEIFDDQFSVERPDGSNFTLKIRSTKLEDSAMYFCASSDLGTSLSEQYFGPGTRLTVT.